The 10 T cell receptor beta chains listed next were all sequenced from one sample in a study of T cell responses to AZD1222 COVID-19 vaccine. Only in-frame clones appear in the TCRdb table, and some are missing; sequencing was by immunoSEQ multiplex PCR. This sample has more than 250,000 clones, with roughly 93% found just once. Here the sequenced sample was peripheral blood, taken on day 0 of AZD1222 vaccination. These receptors originate from an adult in good health.

The chain joins TRBV28 to TRBJ2-7, with D hard to call. CDR1 is MDHEN, CDR2 SYDVKM, per germline. The germline V and J ends were trimmed by 7 bases and 2 bases, with 9 bases remaining between them. The CDR3 is 12 amino acids. The CDR3 sequence is CASTGGTYEQYF. DNA of the CDR3: TGTGCCAGCACGGGCGGAACCTACGAGCAGTACTTC.

The rearrangement uses TRBV28 and TRBJ1-2, with TRBD1 matching 11 bases. The CDR3 spans 15 residues. Germline-derived CDR1 and CDR2 are MDHEN and SYDVKM. V trimming: 5 bases; J trimming: 4 bases; junction bases outside the gene matches: 6. CDR3 residues: CASSEPGTGGYGYTF. The CDR3 region has the DNA TGTGCCAGCAGTGAACCAGGGACAGGGGGCTATGGCTACACCTTC.

This clone was counted once. The chain links TRBV19 to TRBJ1-5; 8 bases are shared with TRBD1. V gave up 3 bases and J gave up 6 bases; unmatched junction bases: 7. The germline V gene has CDR1 LNHDA and CDR2 SQIVND (reference sequence). This CDR3 comprises 15 residues. CDR3 sequence reads: CASSILDRDGQPQHF. The CDR3 DNA reads TGTGCCAGTAGTATCCTGGACAGGGACGGTCAGCCCCAGCATTTT.

J is TRBJ2-7 and V is TRBV18; 7 nucleotides align to TRBD1. The V gene end was trimmed by 3 bases and the J gene end by 5 bases; junction bases not matched to a gene: 10. The germline V gene encodes CDR1 KGHSH and CDR2 LQKENI. This CDR3 is built from 15 residues. CDR3 residues: CASSPPHGRGNEQYF. DNA of the CDR3: TGTGCCAGCTCACCCCCCCATGGCAGGGGGAACGAGCAGTACTTC. The full variable domain, with the rest looked up from reference TRBV18 and TRBJ2-7, is NAGVMQNPRHLVRRRGQEARLRCSPMKGHSHVYWYRQLPEEGLKFMVYLQKENIIDESGMPKERFSAEFPKEGPSILRIQQVVRGDSAAYFCASSPPHGRGNEQYFGPGTRLTVT.

The chain has TRBV5-1 and TRBJ2-7; D unclear. The V gene lost 0 bases and the J gene lost 2 bases, with 12 bases spanning the gap. Per the germline V gene, CDR1 is SGHRS and CDR2 is YFSETQ. The CDR3 extends over 15 amino acids. The CDR3 loop is CASSLAGTEAYEQYF. The CDR3 coding sequence is TGCGCCAGCAGCTTGGCCGGAACCGAGGCCTACGAGCAGTACTTC. The full variable domain, in which reference TRBV5-1 and TRBJ2-7 provide the parts outside the CDR3, is KAGVTQTPRYLIKTRGQQVTLSCSPISGHRSVSWYQQTPGQGLQFLFEYFSETQRNKGNFPGRFSGRQFSNSRSEMNVSTLELGDSALYLCASSLAGTEAYEQYFGPGTRLTVT.

The V and J genes are TRBV7-3 and TRBJ2-3, with D possibly matching TRBD1 (6 bases). Germline CDR1 and CDR2: SGHTA and FQGTGA. CDR3 length: 15 amino acids. Trimming pared 4 bases from V and 0 bases from J, leaving 11 bases between. The DNA for the CDR3 is TGTGCCAGCAGCTATAGAGGACAGAGCACAGATACGCAGTATTTT. Amino acid sequence: CASSYRGQSTDTQYF.

The chain carries TRBV27 and TRBJ2-3; 7 nucleotides line up with TRBD1. Trimming cost V 6 bases and J 2 bases; bases outside gene matches: 8. The V gene's germline CDR1 is MNHEY and CDR2 SMNVEV (reference sequence). The CDR3 length is 15 residues. The CDR3 loop is CASRRGQGNTDTQYF. CDR3 sequence (DNA): TGTGCCAGCAGGAGGGGGCAGGGAAACACAGATACGCAGTATTTT.

V gene TRBV28 combines with J gene TRBJ2-5, with D tentatively TRBD2 (5 bases). With 5 bases removed from V and 0 bases from J, the gap between germline ends came to 13 bases. The CDR3 totals 15 residues. CDR1 is MDHEN, CDR2 SYDVKM, per germline. CDR3 loop: CASSNGLKYQETQYF. CDR3 bases: TGTGCCAGCAGTAACGGACTCAAGTACCAAGAGACCCAGTACTTC.

The chain recombines TRBV7-8 with TRBJ2-1, with 9 positions matching TRBD2. Unmatched junction bases numbered 11, after V lost 0 bases and J lost 2 bases. Germline CDR1 and CDR2: SGHVS and FQNEAQ. This CDR3 is built from 19 residues. For the CDR3, the DNA is TGTGCCAGCAGCTTAGCGAGAATCCATAGCGGGAGTACCTACAATGAGCAGTTCTTC. Encoded protein: CASSLARIHSGSTYNEQFF.

V usage is TRBV13 and J usage is TRBJ2-5, with D perhaps matching TRBD2 (6 bases). This CDR3 is 17 amino acids long. V gave up 5 bases and J gave up 3 bases, with 22 bases separating them. Germline lookup yields CDR1 PRHDT and CDR2 FYEKMQ (reference sequence). In nucleotides, the CDR3 is TGTGCCAGCAGCCGCCGGTCGGGCGGGGACCTGAAAGAGACCCAGTACTTC. This gives the protein CASSRRSGGDLKETQYF.